Listed below are T cell receptor beta chains from one sample, sequenced in a study of T cell responses to AZD1222 COVID-19 vaccine. Profiling relied on immunoSEQ multiplex PCR, and the TCRdb table lists in-frame clones only, not all of them. This table has about 150,000 clones, 90% appearing once. The sequences come from peripheral blood, collected 28 days after the second AZD1222 dose. The receptors derive from an adult who received the AZD1222 COVID-19 vaccine. Both conserved end residues are part of each CDR3. The D gene is left open where the match is weak. Size tells how often a clone was seen (once, few, many) or the class of an expanded clone, and some rows leave it out.

TRBV6-1	-	-	TRBJ2-5	TGTGCCAGCAGTGACCTCTCCCCACAGTACTTC	CASSDLSPQYF
TRBV27	-	TRBD1	TRBJ2-3	TGTGCCAGCAGCAACAGGGGGCTCGGGGATACGCAGTATTTT	CASSNRGLGDTQYF
TRBV7-2	-	TRBD1	TRBJ1-4	TGTGCCAGCAGCTTAACTAGACAGGGGGCTAGGGAAAAACTGTTTTTT	CASSLTRQGAREKLFF
TRBV2	-	TRBD2	TRBJ2-7	TGTGCCAGCAGTGAACCTAGCGGGAACTACGAGCAGTACTTC	CASSEPSGNYEQYF
TRBV11-2	-	TRBD1	TRBJ2-7	TGTGCCAGCAGCTCACCGGGACAGTCCTACGAGCAGTACTTC	CASSSPGQSYEQYF
TRBV27	-	-	TRBJ1-5	TGTGCCAGCAGTTTATCCCAAGGGGGGCCCCAGCATTTT	CASSLSQGGPQHF
TRBV6-6	-	-	TRBJ1-1	TGTGCCAGCAGACTATCGGGACGGACGGACACTGAAGCTTTCTTT	CASRLSGRTDTEAFF
TRBV7-2	-	TRBD2	TRBJ2-7	TGTGCCAGCAGCCGGACCGGGACTAGCTCTTACGAGCAGTACTTC	CASSRTGTSSYEQYF
TRBV5-1	-	-	TRBJ2-5	TGCGCCAGCAGCCCGGGCGATCACACTAACCAAGAGACCCAGTACTTC	CASSPGDHTNQETQYF
TRBV5-1	-	-	TRBJ1-1	TGCGCCAGCAGCTTGGAGGTGGGGAACACTGAAGCTTTCTTT	CASSLEVGNTEAFF
TRBV18	-	-	TRBJ1-2	TGTGCCAGCTCACCAGGTTCTCCGTCGACGAATGGCTACACCTTC	CASSPGSPSTNGYTF
TRBV7-2	-	TRBD1	TRBJ2-6	TGTGCCAGCAGCTTAGGGGGGACAGCTTCTGGGGCCAACGTCCTGACTTTC	CASSLGGTASGANVLTF
TRBV7-9	-	TRBD1	TRBJ1-6	TGTGCCAGCAGCCCGCTGACAGGGGGCAATTCACCCCTCCACTTT	CASSPLTGGNSPLHF
TRBV28	-	TRBD2	TRBJ2-2	TGTGCCAGCAGTTTTACGGGACTAGCCAACACCGGGGAGCTGTTTTTT	CASSFTGLANTGELFF
TRBV6-1	-	-	TRBJ1-1	TGTGCCAGCAGTGATCGAAGATCGAACACTGAAGCTTTCTTT	CASSDRRSNTEAFF
TRBV4-1	-	-	TRBJ1-1	TGCGCCAGCAGCCCCGGGACGCACACTGAAGCTTTCTTT	CASSPGTHTEAFF
TRBV19	few	TRBD1	TRBJ1-2	TGTGCCAGTAGCACTTTCGACAGGGGGTCTGGCTACACCTTC	CASSTFDRGSGYTF
TRBV3-1/TRBV3-2	-	TRBD2	TRBJ2-7	TGTGCCAGCAGCCAAGTGCGGTCTAGCGGGGGGGCCGGAGACGAGCAGTACTTC	CASSQVRSSGGAGDEQYF
TRBV28	-	TRBD1	TRBJ1-1	TGTGCCAGCAGTCAGTTGGGACAGCAATTGAACACTGAAGCTTTCTTT	CASSQLGQQLNTEAFF
TRBV18	-	-	TRBJ1-5	TGTGCCAGCTCACCCCCGGGGGCAGCACAGGGCAATCAGCCCCAGCATTTT	CASSPPGAAQGNQPQHF
TRBV7-9	-	-	TRBJ1-6	TGTGCCAGCAGCTATAAGGGGGGCTCACCCCTCCACTTT	CASSYKGGSPLHF
TRBV12-3/TRBV12-4	-	-	TRBJ1-1	TGTGCCAGCAGTCGGACATACGAAGCTTTCTTT	CASSRTYEAFF
TRBV5-5	-	-	TRBJ1-5	TGTGCCAGCAGCAGCTTTGAACGTATCAATCAGCCCCAGCATTTT	CASSSFERINQPQHF
TRBV3-1/TRBV3-2	-	-	TRBJ1-3	TGTGCCAGCAGCCAAGGGCTACCCCAAACTGGAAACACCATATATTTT	CASSQGLPQTGNTIYF
TRBV11-2	once	-	TRBJ1-3	TGTGCCAGCAGCTTAGAAGGCCAGGGGAGAAACACCATATATTTT	CASSLEGQGRNTIYF
TRBV10-3	-	-	TRBJ1-5	TGTGCCATCAGTGAATCCAAGGGAAGGCCCCAGCATTTT	CAISESKGRPQHF
TRBV24-1	-	TRBD1	TRBJ1-1	TGTGCCACCAGTCGGCAGGGGGCCACTGAAGCTTTCTTT	CATSRQGATEAFF
TRBV3-1/TRBV3-2	once	-	TRBJ2-2	TGTGCCAGCAGCCGGGCCCTCGCTAGCGCGAACACCGGGGAGCTGTTTTTT	CASSRALASANTGELFF
TRBV30	-	TRBD1	TRBJ1-2	TGTGCCTGGAGGGCCCCCGGGACAGGGAGGGTCTATGGCTACACCTTC	CAWRAPGTGRVYGYTF
TRBV5-5	once	-	TRBJ2-7	TGTGCCAGCAGCTTGGTTGTTGTGAGGGGAAACTTTAACGAGCAGTACTTC	CASSLVVVRGNFNEQYF
TRBV7-2	once	TRBD2	TRBJ2-5	TGTGCCAGCAGCTTAGCGGGCCTAGCGGGACCAGAGACCCAGTACTTC	CASSLAGLAGPETQYF
TRBV3-1/TRBV3-2	-	-	TRBJ2-1	TGTGCCAGCAGCCAAGTACATGAGCAGTTCTTC	CASSQVHEQFF
TRBV5-1	-	-	TRBJ2-1	TGCGCCAGCAGCGGGGGCAACACCTACAATGAGCAGTTCTTC	CASSGGNTYNEQFF
TRBV7-2	-	TRBD1	TRBJ1-5	TGTGCCAGCAGCTTACGGTCAGGGGGGATTGACAATCAGCCCCAGCATTTT	CASSLRSGGIDNQPQHF
TRBV29-1	-	-	TRBJ2-1	TGCAGCGTTGTTCCCCCAAGCTCCTACAATGAGCAGTTCTTC	CSVVPPSSYNEQFF
TRBV20-1	-	TRBD2	TRBJ2-1	TGCAGTGCTAGTAGCAGCGGGGACGATGAGCAGTTCTTC	CSASSSGDDEQFF
TRBV19	-	TRBD2	TRBJ2-2	TGTGCCAGTACCCACCTCTGGGCGGGAGGCACCGGGGAGCTGTTTTTT	CASTHLWAGGTGELFF